This T cell receptor (beta chain) derives from a study of tumor-infiltrating lymphocytes in primary liver carcinoma. About the study: The patients, men and women alike, were aged 30 to 69 years. Productive TCRbeta read counts per sample ran from roughly 3.5 to 7 million and were similar across tissue types. Study-level results: Relative to tumor region pairs, the tumor-adjacent and tumor-blood pairs showed overlap that was lower.

Blood RNA came from unsorted whole blood; germline DNA was also extracted. Chronic HBV infection was present, with no prior treatment. CDR1 and CDR2 (germline): ENHRY, SYGVKD. The CDR3 covers 16 residues. Trimming removed 10 bases from V and 4 bases from J, with 22 bases in between. About this clonotype: Antigen: not known.

Making TCR beta cDNA involved around 510 ng total RNA and a constant-region primer. Library construction for TCR beta comprised three nested multiplex PCR rounds performed with slightly modified ARM-PCR. The first two PCR rounds used TRBV1-TRBV30 forward primers with a C-beta reverse primer, roughly 11 cycles each. TCRdb called the multiplex PCR reads again in MiXCR, with one record for every CDR3 protein. The table has some 180,000 distinct CDR3 sequences, about 60% seen once. The sequencing input was peripheral blood. V gene TRBV10-3 combines with J gene TRBJ2-2; possibly TRBD1 or TRBD2 for D (5 bases each). The source of this sequence is a man aged 35 to 55 with primary liver carcinoma and hepatitis B virus infection. For the CDR3, the DNA is TGTGCCACCGCGAAGGGGACGAGCGATATCACCGGGGAGCTGTTTTTT. Protein sequence: CATAKGTSDITGELFF.